Listed below are T cell receptor beta chains from one sample, sequenced in a study of blood T cells in healthy people across ages. TCRdb independently ran MiXCR on the 5' RACE reads; one entry per CDR3 protein. The table lists 700,000 or so distinct CDR3 sequences, 22% of them singletons. Sequencing was done on a sample of blood. These receptors all stem from a man between 65 and 85 years old in good health. The CDR3 runs from the conserved cysteine through the conserved F or W. A D gene is named only where the DNA matches it firmly. Rows give clone size only sometimes, using once, few, many, or a class for an expanded clone.

few,NA,TRBV4-3,TRBJ1-2,TGCGCCAGCAGCCCAACACAGGGTGCGGACTATGGCTACACCTTC,CASSPTQGADYGYTF
NA,NA,TRBV20-1,TRBJ2-3,TGCAGTGCCCTGATGGGCGGCACAGATACGCAGTATTTT,CSALMGGTDTQYF
NA,NA,TRBV7-2,TRBJ2-3,TGTGCCAGCAGCTTAGCGCCCCGCTCAGCGGTGGCAACATACGATACGCAGTATTTT,CASSLAPRSAVATYDTQYF
few,NA,TRBV3-1,TRBJ2-3,TGTGCCAGCAGCCAAGATTGGGCCACAGATACGCAGTATTTT,CASSQDWATDTQYF
few,NA,TRBV12-3/TRBV12-4,TRBJ2-5,TGTGCCAGCAACTCTAGGGGTCAAGAGACCCAGTACTTC,CASNSRGQETQYF
few,NA,TRBV18,TRBJ1-1,TGTGCCAGCTCACCACGGACTGCTTCTCCGGGGATGCGCACTGAAGCTTTCTTT,CASSPRTASPGMRTEAFF
NA,NA,TRBV12-3/TRBV12-4,TRBJ1-1,TGTGCCAGCAGTTTTCGGGAGACCAGAAGCACTGAAGCTTTCTTT,CASSFRETRSTEAFF
many,NA,TRBV12-3/TRBV12-4,TRBJ2-5,TGTGCCAGCAGTACCTTCGACGGAATCCAAGAGACCCAGTACTTC,CASSTFDGIQETQYF
NA,NA,TRBV2,TRBJ1-4,TGTGCCAGCAGTACCACTAAATCGTCGCATCTTTTT,CASSTTKSSHLF
NA,NA,TRBV5-1,TRBJ2-7,TGCGCCAGCAGAAGAACAGGGTCTGATCCGGGGGAGCAGTACTTC,CASRRTGSDPGEQYF
NA,NA,TRBV5-6,TRBJ1-1,TGTGCCAGCCTACTTGGAACTGAAGCTTTCTTT,CASLLGTEAFF
NA,NA,TRBV7-9,TRBJ1-1,TGTGCCAGCAGCCCGTTGACAGGCCTTAACACTGAAGCTTTCTTT,CASSPLTGLNTEAFF
NA,NA,TRBV7-2,TRBJ2-1,TGTGCCAGCAGCTTAGAGGCGGGAGTAAGGGGGAATGAGCAGTTCTTC,CASSLEAGVRGNEQFF
NA,NA,TRBV10-2,TRBJ2-1,TGCGCCAGCAGGACTAGGGGGTTGGTGGAGCAGTTCTTC,CASRTRGLVEQFF
few,NA,TRBV5-1,TRBJ1-6,TGCGCCAGCAGCTCCGGGGACTCCCGGAATTCACCCCTCCACTTT,CASSSGDSRNSPLHF
few,NA,TRBV18,TRBJ2-3,TGTGCCAGCTCACCACCGGCAGGGGCAGATACGCAGTATTTT,CASSPPAGADTQYF
NA,NA,TRBV10-3,TRBJ1-2,TGTGCCATCAGTGTCGACAGCTATGGCTACACCTTC,CAISVDSYGYTF
few,TRBD1,TRBV20-1,TRBJ1-5,TGCAGTATACAGGGGGTTGGCGATCAGCCCCAGCATTTT,CSIQGVGDQPQHF
many,NA,TRBV20-1,TRBJ1-5,TGCAGTGCTAGAAGTCGCCAGAATCAGCCCCAGCATTTT,CSARSRQNQPQHF
NA,NA,TRBV12-3/TRBV12-4,TRBJ1-5,TGTGCCAGCAGCCTCCGTTCGGGATTTAGCAATCAGCCCCAGCATTTT,CASSLRSGFSNQPQHF
NA,TRBD1,TRBV7-2,TRBJ1-5,TGTGCCAGCAGCTGGAGGACAGGGGATCAGCCCCAGCATTTT,CASSWRTGDQPQHF
NA,NA,TRBV3-1,TRBJ2-5,TGTGCCAGCAGCCAAGTCTGGCCAGAGACCCAGTACTTC,CASSQVWPETQYF
few,NA,TRBV6-2/TRBV6-3,TRBJ1-5,TGTGCCAGCAGACCCACAGGGTCCCTTCAGCCCCAGCATTTT,CASRPTGSLQPQHF
NA,NA,TRBV4-3,TRBJ2-3,TGCGCCAGCAGCCAAAAACCGGGACCGTCTTTGGGAGATACGCAGTATTTT,CASSQKPGPSLGDTQYF
few,NA,TRBV10-3,TRBJ1-2,TGTGCCATCAGTGAGGACAGAGCGTATGGCTACACCTTC,CAISEDRAYGYTF
many,TRBD2,TRBV28,TRBJ2-1,TGTGCCACCTCGGGACTAGCGTCCCCCTACAATGAGCAGTTCTTC,CATSGLASPYNEQFF
few,NA,TRBV5-1,TRBJ2-5,TGCGCCAGCAGCTTGGTAGGTGCGAGCAGTGTGGAGACCCAGTACTTC,CASSLVGASSVETQYF
many,NA,TRBV6-6,TRBJ1-4,NA,CASSYVGQGAALF
NA,TRBD2,TRBV7-8,TRBJ2-2,TGTGCCAGCAGCCACACTAGCGGGAGGTATACCGGGGAGCTGTTTTTT,CASSHTSGRYTGELFF
few,NA,TRBV5-1,TRBJ1-2,TGCGCCAGCAGCTTAGAATTTAACTATGGCTACACCTTC,CASSLEFNYGYTF
few,NA,TRBV7-2,TRBJ1-5,TGTGCCAGCAGCCCAACAGAGTCTAGCAATCAGCCCCAGCATTTT,CASSPTESSNQPQHF
NA,NA,TRBV5-1,TRBJ1-1,TGCGCCAGCGGGAGTATCGTCCAGGGGAACACTGAAGCTTTCTTT,CASGSIVQGNTEAFF
many,TRBD1,TRBV12-3/TRBV12-4,TRBJ1-1,TGTGCCAGCATCAAACAGGGGACCACTGAAGCTTTCTTT,CASIKQGTTEAFF
few,TRBD1,TRBV12-3/TRBV12-4,TRBJ2-1,TGTGCCATCATTGCAGGGGGCCGTGAGCAGTTCTTC,CAIIAGGREQFF
once,TRBD1,TRBV5-1,TRBJ2-2,TGCGCCAGCAGCTCCCGAAGACAGGGGGCGCGTACCGGGGAGCTGTTTTTT,CASSSRRQGARTGELFF
few,TRBD1,TRBV12-3/TRBV12-4,TRBJ2-4,TGTGCCAGCAGAAGGACAGGAGTAGCCAAAAACATTCAGTACTTC,CASRRTGVAKNIQYF
NA,TRBD2,TRBV13,TRBJ2-1,TGTGCCAGCAGCCCTAGGGGCGGGGGGAGCTCCTACAATGAGCAGTTCTTC,CASSPRGGGSSYNEQFF
few,NA,TRBV6-2/TRBV6-3,TRBJ2-1,TGTGCCGGCGGACGGACCTACAATGAGCAGTTCTTC,CAGGRTYNEQFF
NA,NA,TRBV10-3,TRBJ1-4,TGTGCCATCAGAGGACAAGTTAATGAAAAACTGTTTTTT,CAIRGQVNEKLFF
few,TRBD1,TRBV9,TRBJ1-4,TGTGCCAGCAGCGTAGAAGGGACAGGGGGCGAAAAACTGTTTTTT,CASSVEGTGGEKLFF
few,TRBD1,TRBV7-9,TRBJ1-1,TGTGCCGGCAGCTTAAAAGGGGACAGGGGCCCAGGCCTGGCTTTCTTT,CAGSLKGDRGPGLAFF
NA,NA,TRBV29-1,TRBJ2-5,TGCAGCACTTTGGGGGGACAGAAAGAGACCCAGTACTTC,CSTLGGQKETQYF
once,NA,TRBV12-3/TRBV12-4,TRBJ2-4,TGTGCCAGCAGTAGCCAACTGGCAGCCGGAGCCAAAAACATTCAGTACTTC,CASSSQLAAGAKNIQYF
few,NA,TRBV19,TRBJ1-2,TGTGCCAGTAGTATCCCGGGACGCTCGCGAGAAGGCTACACCTTC,CASSIPGRSREGYTF
many,NA,TRBV11-2,TRBJ2-7,TGTGCCAGCAGCTTAGTGGGGGGAAAGAACTACGAGCAGTACTTC,CASSLVGGKNYEQYF
NA,TRBD2,TRBV12-3/TRBV12-4,TRBJ2-3,TGTGCCAGCAGCAAACTCGCCCGGGGGGGCCCAGATACGCAGTATTTT,CASSKLARGGPDTQYF
NA,NA,TRBV2,TRBJ2-7,TGTGCCAGCAGGGAGTCTTCCTACGAGCAGTACTTC,CASRESSYEQYF
few,NA,TRBV2,TRBJ2-6,TGTGCCAGCAGAACGAACCGGGGCAAGAAGGGCTCTGGGGCCAACGTCCTGACTTTC,CASRTNRGKKGSGANVLTF
NA,NA,TRBV14,TRBJ2-1,TGTGCCAGCACCTCAGGTATTGAGCAGTTCTTC,CASTSGIEQFF
NA,NA,TRBV20-1,TRBJ2-3,TGCAGTGCTAGAGGGTTTGGGACGGGGCGCACAGATACGCAGTATTTT,CSARGFGTGRTDTQYF
many,NA,TRBV7-2,TRBJ2-1,TGTGCCAGCAGCTTTTTTAACAATGAGCAGTTCTTC,CASSFFNNEQFF
NA,NA,TRBV20-1,TRBJ2-4,TGCAGTGCTTGGACGGACAAAAACATTCAGTACTTC,CSAWTDKNIQYF
NA,TRBD2,TRBV20-1,TRBJ2-5,TGCAGTGCCCCGACTAGCGGGATAGGATTAGAGACCCAGTACTTC,CSAPTSGIGLETQYF
NA,NA,TRBV7-8,TRBJ1-3,TGTGCCAGCAGCTTAATTCCCACGGGGGGTCGTGGAAACACCATATATTTT,CASSLIPTGGRGNTIYF
NA,NA,TRBV7-7,TRBJ1-4,TGTGCCAGCAGCTTAGATCCGGGAGAAAAACTGTTTTTT,CASSLDPGEKLFF